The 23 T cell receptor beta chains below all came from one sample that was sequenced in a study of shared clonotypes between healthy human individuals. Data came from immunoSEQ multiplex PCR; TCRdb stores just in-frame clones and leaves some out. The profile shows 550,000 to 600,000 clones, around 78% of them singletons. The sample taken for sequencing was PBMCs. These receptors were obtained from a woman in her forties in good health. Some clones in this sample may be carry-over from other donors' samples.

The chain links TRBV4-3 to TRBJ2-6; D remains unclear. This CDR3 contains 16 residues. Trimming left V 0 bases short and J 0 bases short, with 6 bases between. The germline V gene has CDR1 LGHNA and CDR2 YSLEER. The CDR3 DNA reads TGCGCCAGCAGCCAAGACAGTTACTCTGGGGCCAACGTCCTGACTTTC. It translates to CASSQDSYSGANVLTF.

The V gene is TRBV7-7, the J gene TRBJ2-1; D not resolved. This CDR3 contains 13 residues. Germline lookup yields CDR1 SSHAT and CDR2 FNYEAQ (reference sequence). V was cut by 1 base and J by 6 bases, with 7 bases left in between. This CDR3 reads CASSLDVGNEQFF. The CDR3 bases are TGTGCCAGCAGCTTAGATGTCGGCAATGAGCAGTTCTTC. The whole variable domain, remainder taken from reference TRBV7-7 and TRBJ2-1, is GAGVSQSPRYKVTKRGQDVTLRCDPISSHATLYWYQQALGQGPEFLTYFNYEAQPDKSGLPSDRFSAERPEGSISTLTIQRTEQRDSAMYRCASSLDVGNEQFFGPGTRLTVL.

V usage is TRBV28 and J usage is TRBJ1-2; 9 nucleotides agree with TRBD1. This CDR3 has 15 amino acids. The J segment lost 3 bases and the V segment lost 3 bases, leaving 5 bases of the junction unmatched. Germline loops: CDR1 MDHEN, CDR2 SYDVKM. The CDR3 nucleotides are TGTGCCAGCAGTTTTCTGGGACAGGGATACTATGGCTACACCTTC. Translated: CASSFLGQGYYGYTF.

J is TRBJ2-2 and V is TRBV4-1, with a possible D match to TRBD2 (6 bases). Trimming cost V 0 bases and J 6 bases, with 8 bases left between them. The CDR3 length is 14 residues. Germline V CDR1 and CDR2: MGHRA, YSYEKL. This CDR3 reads CASSQDGGPGELFF. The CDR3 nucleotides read TGCGCCAGCAGCCAAGATGGAGGGCCCGGGGAGCTGTTTTTT.

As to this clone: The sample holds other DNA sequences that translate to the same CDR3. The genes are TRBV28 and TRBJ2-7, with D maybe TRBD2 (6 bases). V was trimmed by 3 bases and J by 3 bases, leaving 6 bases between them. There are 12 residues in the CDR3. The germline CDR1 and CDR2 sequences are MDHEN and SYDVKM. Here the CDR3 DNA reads TGTGCCAGCAGTTTGGGGGGCTACGAGCAGTACTTC. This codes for CASSLGGYEQYF.

CDR3 loop: CSVGTALNTEAFF. In nucleotides, the CDR3 is TGCAGCGTTGGAACAGCCTTGAACACTGAAGCTTTCTTT. The J gene is TRBJ1-1, the V gene TRBV29-1; D gene uncertain. Trimming cost V 4 bases and J 0 bases, with 9 bases left between them. This CDR3 contains 13 residues. The V gene's germline CDR1 is SQVTM and CDR2 ANQGSEA.

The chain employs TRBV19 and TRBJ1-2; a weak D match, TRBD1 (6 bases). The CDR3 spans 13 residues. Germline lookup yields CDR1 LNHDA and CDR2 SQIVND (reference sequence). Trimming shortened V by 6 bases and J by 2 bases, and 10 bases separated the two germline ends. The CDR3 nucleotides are TGTGCCAGTAGACGGACAGAGAACTATGGCTACACCTTC. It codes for CASRRTENYGYTF.

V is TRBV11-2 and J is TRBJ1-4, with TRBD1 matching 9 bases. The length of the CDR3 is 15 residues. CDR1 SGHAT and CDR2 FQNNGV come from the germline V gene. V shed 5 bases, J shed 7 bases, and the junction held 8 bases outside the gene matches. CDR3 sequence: CASSPGQGMGEKLFF. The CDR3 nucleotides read TGTGCCAGCAGCCCTGGACAGGGGATGGGTGAAAAACTGTTTTTT.

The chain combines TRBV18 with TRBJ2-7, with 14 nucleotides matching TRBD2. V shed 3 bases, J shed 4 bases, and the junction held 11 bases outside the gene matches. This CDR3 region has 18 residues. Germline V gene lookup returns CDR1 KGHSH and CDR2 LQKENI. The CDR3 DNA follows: TGTGCCAGCTCACCGACCGGGACTAGCGGGAGTTCTTCATACGAGCAGTACTTC. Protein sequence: CASSPTGTSGSSSYEQYF.

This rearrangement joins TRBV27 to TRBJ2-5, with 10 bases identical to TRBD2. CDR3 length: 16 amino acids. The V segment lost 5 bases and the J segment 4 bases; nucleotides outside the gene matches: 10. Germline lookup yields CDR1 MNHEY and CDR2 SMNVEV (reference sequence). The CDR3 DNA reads TGTGCCAGCAGTCCGGGACTAGCGCTCCGCCTAGAGACCCAGTACTTC. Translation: CASSPGLALRLETQYF.

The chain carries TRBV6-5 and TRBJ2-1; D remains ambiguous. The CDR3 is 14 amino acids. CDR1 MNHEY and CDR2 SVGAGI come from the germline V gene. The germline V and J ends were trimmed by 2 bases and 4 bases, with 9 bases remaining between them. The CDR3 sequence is CASSYDVQYNEQFF. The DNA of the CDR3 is TGTGCCAGCAGTTACGATGTCCAGTACAATGAGCAGTTCTTC.

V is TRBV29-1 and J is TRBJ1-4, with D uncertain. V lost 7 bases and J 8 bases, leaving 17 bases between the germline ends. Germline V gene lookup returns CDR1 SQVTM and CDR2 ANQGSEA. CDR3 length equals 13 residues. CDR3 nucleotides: TGCAGCGCCACTGGGGTGACGGAAGAAAAACTGTTTTTT. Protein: CSATGVTEEKLFF.

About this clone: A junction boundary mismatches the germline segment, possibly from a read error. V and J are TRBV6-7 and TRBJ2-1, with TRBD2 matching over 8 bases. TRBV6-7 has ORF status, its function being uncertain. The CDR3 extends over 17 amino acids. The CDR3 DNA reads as TGTGCCAGCAGTTACCCCTTAGCGGGGCCAATCTACAGTGAGCAGTTCTTC. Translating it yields CASSYPLAGPIYSEQFF.

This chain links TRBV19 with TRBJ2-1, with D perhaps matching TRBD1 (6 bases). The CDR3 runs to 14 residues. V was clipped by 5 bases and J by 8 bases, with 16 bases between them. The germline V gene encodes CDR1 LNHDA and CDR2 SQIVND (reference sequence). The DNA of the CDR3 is TGTGCCAGTAGTTCTACCGGGACAAGGCATGAGCAGTTCTTC. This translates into CASSSTGTRHEQFF.

Here the CDR3 DNA reads TGTGCCAGCAGACTTCTAGCGGGGAGCTCCTACGAGCAGTACTTC. The encoded protein is CASRLLAGSSYEQYF. J is TRBJ2-7 and V is TRBV6-1; 9 bases line up with TRBD2. Germline CDR1 reads MNHNS; CDR2 reads SASEGT. Trimming removed 6 bases from V and 0 bases from J; junction bases left unmatched: 6. There are 15 residues in the CDR3.

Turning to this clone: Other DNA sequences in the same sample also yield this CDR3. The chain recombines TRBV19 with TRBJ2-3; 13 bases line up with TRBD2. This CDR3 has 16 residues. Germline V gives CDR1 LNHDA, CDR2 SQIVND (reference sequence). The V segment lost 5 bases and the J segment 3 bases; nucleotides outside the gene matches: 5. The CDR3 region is CASSFRTSGSTDTQYF. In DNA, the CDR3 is TGTGCCAGTAGTTTCCGGACTAGCGGGAGTACAGATACGCAGTATTTT.

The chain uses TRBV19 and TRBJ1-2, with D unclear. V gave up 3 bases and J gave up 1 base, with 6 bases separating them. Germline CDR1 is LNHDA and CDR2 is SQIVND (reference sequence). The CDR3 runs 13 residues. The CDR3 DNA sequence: TGTGCCAGTAGTATTGGTTATAACTATGGCTACACCTTC. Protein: CASSIGYNYGYTF.

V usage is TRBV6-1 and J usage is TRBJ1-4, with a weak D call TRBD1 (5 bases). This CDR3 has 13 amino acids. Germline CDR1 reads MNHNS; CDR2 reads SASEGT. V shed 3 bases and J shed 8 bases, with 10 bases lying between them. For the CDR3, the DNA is TGTGCCAGCAGTGATGGGGGTCGGGAAAAACTGTTTTTT. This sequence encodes CASSDGGREKLFF.

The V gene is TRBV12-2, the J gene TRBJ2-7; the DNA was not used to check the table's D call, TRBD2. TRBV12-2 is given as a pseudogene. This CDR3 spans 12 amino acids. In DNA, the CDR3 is TGTGCAAGTCGCTCGCCCCGGCGGGAGCAGTACTTC. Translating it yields CASRSPRREQYF.

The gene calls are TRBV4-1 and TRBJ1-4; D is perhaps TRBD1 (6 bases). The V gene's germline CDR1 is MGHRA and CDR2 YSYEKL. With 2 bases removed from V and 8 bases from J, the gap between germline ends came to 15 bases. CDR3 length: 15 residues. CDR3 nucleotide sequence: TGCGCCAGCAGCCAACGGACAGACCTGAGGGAAAAACTGTTTTTT. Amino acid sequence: CASSQRTDLREKLFF.

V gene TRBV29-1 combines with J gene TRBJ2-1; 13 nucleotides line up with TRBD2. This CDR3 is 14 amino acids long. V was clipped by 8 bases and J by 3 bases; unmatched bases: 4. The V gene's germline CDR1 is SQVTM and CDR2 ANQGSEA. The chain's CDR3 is CSTGTSGDYNEQFF. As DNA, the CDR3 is TGCAGCACCGGGACTAGCGGGGACTACAATGAGCAGTTCTTC.

For the CDR3, the DNA is TGTGCCAGCAGCTTCGGGACTAGCACTGAGCAGTTCTTC. Its protein is CASSFGTSTEQFF. The chain employs TRBV9 and TRBJ2-1; 9 nucleotides line up with TRBD2. This CDR3 comprises 13 residues. CDR1 is SGDLS and CDR2 is YYNGEE in the germline V gene. V was clipped by 4 bases and J by 9 bases; unmatched bases: 5.

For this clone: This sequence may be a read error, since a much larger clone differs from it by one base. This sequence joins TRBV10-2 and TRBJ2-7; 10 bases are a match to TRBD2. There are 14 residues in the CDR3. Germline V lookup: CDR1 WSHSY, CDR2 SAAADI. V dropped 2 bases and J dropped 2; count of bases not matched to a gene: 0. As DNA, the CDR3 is TGCGCCAGCAGTGAGACTAGCGGGGCCTACGAGCAGTACTTC. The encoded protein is CASSETSGAYEQYF.